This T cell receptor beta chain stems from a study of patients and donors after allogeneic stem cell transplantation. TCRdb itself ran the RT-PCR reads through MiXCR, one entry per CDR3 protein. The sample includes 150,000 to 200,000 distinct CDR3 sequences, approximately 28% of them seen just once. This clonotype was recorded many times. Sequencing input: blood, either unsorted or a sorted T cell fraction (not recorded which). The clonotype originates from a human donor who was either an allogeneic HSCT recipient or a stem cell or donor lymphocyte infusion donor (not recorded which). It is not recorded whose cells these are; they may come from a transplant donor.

The CDR3 region is CSARDPQGNQPQHF. The CDR3 DNA is TGCAGTGCTAGAGATCCCCAGGGGAATCAGCCCCAGCATTTT. J is TRBJ1-5 and V is TRBV20-1; perhaps TRBD1 as D (6 bases). Trimming cost V 0 bases and J 4 bases, with 10 bases left between them. The CDR3 consists of 14 residues. CDR1 and CDR2 (germline): DFQATT, SNEGSKA (reference sequence).